The sequence of this TCR beta chain was determined in a study of blood T cell repertoires in COVID-19. TCRdb keeps only in-frame clones here, not all; method: immunoSEQ multiplex PCR. The sample yields under 250,000 clones, over 90% seen once. The V gene end was trimmed by 1 base and the J gene end by 3 bases; junction bases not matched to a gene: 5. Germline CDR1 is SGHAT and CDR2 is FQNNGV. The CDR3 is 16 amino acids. The clonotype comes from a man aged 30 to 45 with COVID-19, enrolled during active disease. This chain connects TRBV11-2 to TRBJ2-3; 9 bases map to TRBD2. The sequencing sample was made of peripheral blood. The CDR3 here is CASSLGTSELTDTQYF. The CDR3 coding sequence is TGTGCCAGCAGCTTAGGGACTAGCGAGTTAACAGATACGCAGTATTTT.